The T cell receptor beta chain under discussion was sequenced for a study of CD8+ T cells in alopecia areata. The study, taken as a whole, reports: For patients receiving tofacitinib, scalp clonality and expanded CD8+ clones among the top 100 significantly decreased.

Extracted RNA was reverse transcribed into cDNA, the sequencing template. TCRdb's table, derived via immunoSEQ multiplex PCR, lists solely in-frame clones and lacks some. The sample consists of 150,000 or so clones, roughly 60% of them appearing once. The treatment: oral pan-JAK inhibitor, 5-10 mg twice daily. V was clipped by 0 bases and J by 4 bases, with 9 bases between them. The CDR3 spans 14 residues. CDR1 and CDR2 from the germline V gene are MGHRA and YSYEKL. Regarding this clone: Its cognate antigen is unknown.

This receptor was obtained from a human donor with alopecia areata. This chain uses TRBV4-1 with TRBJ2-5; D remains ambiguous. The sequences come from CD4+ T cells sorted from blood, collected at approximately week 56, from a patient treated with tofacitinib. CDR3: CASSQDKQLETQYF. The CDR3 nucleotides are TGCGCCAGCAGCCAAGATAAACAGCTAGAGACCCAGTACTTC.